Each of the 9 T cell receptor beta chains below was sequenced from the same sample in a study of T cells in Graves' hyperthyroidism and ophthalmopathy. RNA transcripts were the template for amplifying TCR beta CDR3 regions. An initial round of RT-PCR targeting the TCR CDR3 relied on the HTBI primer set. MiXCR was run by TCRdb on the multiplex PCR reads, yielding one entry per CDR3 protein. The profile shows about half a million distinct CDR3 sequences, about 22% of them singletons. The sequencing sample was made of blood. These receptors were collected from a woman in her seventies with Graves' ophthalmopathy.

In DNA, the CDR3 is TGTGCCAGCAGCGTAGAACAGGGGAGACATTCACCCCTCCACTTT. As protein: CASSVEQGRHSPLHF. The chain carries TRBV9 and TRBJ1-6; 7 nucleotides align to TRBD1. The junction had 5 bases not matched to a gene; V was cut back by 0 bases and J by 8 bases. CDR1 is SGDLS, CDR2 YYNGEE, per germline. The CDR3 spans 15 residues.

This clonotype was seen more than once but under ten times. The chain uses TRBV7-2 and TRBJ1-2; 7 bases line up with TRBD1. The CDR3 has 13 amino acids. CDR1 is SGHTA and CDR2 is FQGNSA in the germline V gene. V shed 5 bases and J 5 bases; nucleotides not matched to a gene: 5. Here the CDR3 reads CASSRQGTYGYTF. The CDR3 DNA reads as TGTGCCAGCAGCCGACAGGGTACTTATGGCTACACCTTC.

This clonotype was counted many times. This chain links TRBV2 with TRBJ2-7, with D tentatively TRBD1 (7 bases). This CDR3 region has 11 residues. The V gene's germline CDR1 is SNHLY and CDR2 FYNNEI. V was pared by 6 bases and J by 7 bases, with 10 bases between. The CDR3 DNA reads as TGTGCCAGCAGCGCGGGACAGGAGCAGTACTTC. Translating it yields CASSAGQEQYF.

This clonotype has only a few counts. Germline is not matched at one junction end, which may reflect a read error. This rearrangement joins TRBV5-1 to TRBJ1-1; no reliable D call. CDR1 and CDR2 (germline): SGHRS, YFSETQ. The CDR3 runs to 15 residues. As DNA, the CDR3 is TGCGCCAGCAGCCCGGCCGGGTCTTTGAAGACTGAAGCTTTCTTT. Its protein product is CASSPAGSLKTEAFF.

The chain has TRBV20-1 and TRBJ1-1; D remains unclear. Germline loops: CDR1 DFQATT, CDR2 SNEGSKA (reference sequence). The germline V and J ends were trimmed by 0 bases and 4 bases, with 6 bases remaining between them. The CDR3 contains 12 residues. This CDR3 is CSARDMSTEAFF. For the CDR3, the DNA is TGCAGTGCTAGAGATATGAGCACTGAAGCTTTCTTT.

The chain recombines TRBV7-9 with TRBJ2-5; D unresolved. Trimming pared 1 base from V and 1 base from J, leaving 7 bases between. Germline V CDR1 and CDR2: SEHNR, FQNEAQ (reference sequence). CDR3 length equals 14 residues. The CDR3, as DNA: TGTGCCAGCAGCTTAGGACTGGTCCAAGAGACCCAGTACTTC. It specifies CASSLGLVQETQYF.

This clonotype was counted a few times. The genes are TRBV7-9 and TRBJ1-3; no firm D call. Germline values: CDR1 SEHNR, CDR2 FQNEAQ (reference sequence). The V end lost 3 bases, the J end lost 0 bases, and 12 bases lay between the germline ends. The CDR3 totals 16 residues. The CDR3 loop is CASSFLQRISGNTIYF. In DNA form, the CDR3 reads TGTGCCAGCAGCTTCTTACAGAGGATCTCTGGAAACACCATATATTTT.

In this sample, this clonotype turned up a few times. This rearrangement joins TRBV10-3 to TRBJ2-7, with 9 bases lining up with TRBD2. V gave up 8 bases and J gave up 6 bases; unmatched junction bases: 11. CDR1 and CDR2 (germline): ENHRY, SYGVKD. The CDR3 extends over 14 amino acids. CDR3 sequence reads: CAILAGAGGSEQYF. For the CDR3, the DNA is TGTGCCATCCTGGCGGGAGCGGGAGGATCCGAGCAGTACTTC.

This clonotype has a handful of counts. The rearrangement joins TRBV6-2 or TRBV6-3 to TRBJ2-7, with a weak D call TRBD2 (6 bases). Germline CDR1 MNHEY, CDR2 SVGEGT. The germline V and J ends were trimmed by 2 bases and 2 bases, with 13 bases remaining between them. The CDR3 contains 15 residues. The CDR3 spells CASSYPPGGAYEQYF. CDR3 coding DNA: TGTGCCAGCAGTTACCCCCCCGGAGGGGCCTACGAGCAGTACTTC.